The present T cell receptor (beta chain) was sequenced within a study of blood T cell repertoires in COVID-19. Study overall: Italy, Spain and the United States were the sources of the convalescent and acute COVID-19 samples.

V shed 3 bases and J shed 3 bases, with 12 bases lying between them. In germline, CDR1 is KGHSH, CDR2 LQKENI. CDR3 size: 15 residues. Authors' processing steps: For nucleated cells, counts were estimated from reference gene primer amplification. Method: immunoSEQ multiplex PCR; TCRdb's copy keeps in-frame clones and lacks some. V and J calls plus clone size are reproduced from that table; the DNA served to infer D and trimming. Among fewer than 35,000 clones listed, roughly 87% were seen once. The chain couples TRBV18 to TRBJ2-1; D is perhaps TRBD1 (6 bases). This clonotype was obtained from a man in his forties or fifties with active or convalescent COVID-19. Sequenced input: peripheral blood. In DNA, the CDR3 is TGTGCCAGCTCACCGGGGGCCTACGTCTACAATGAGCAGTTCTTC. Protein sequence: CASSPGAYVYNEQFF.